One sample yielded the 25 T cell receptor beta chains listed below, sequenced in a study of blood T cell repertoires in COVID-19. Here immunoSEQ multiplex PCR was the method, and the copy in TCRdb shows in-frame clones only, minus some. Among more than 200,000 clones listed, approximately 86% were seen once. Sequencing was performed on peripheral blood. The receptors were sampled from a man aged 25 to 40 with active or convalescent COVID-19.

The V gene is TRBV2, the J gene TRBJ1-5, with D perhaps TRBD1 (5 bases). Germline values: CDR1 SNHLY, CDR2 FYNNEI. The germline V and J ends were trimmed by 9 bases and 2 bases, with 8 bases remaining between them. This CDR3 is built from 12 residues. CDR3 nucleotide sequence: TGTGCCAGTAGCAGGGGCAATCAGCCCCAGCATTTT. Its translation is CASSRGNQPQHF.

This clone was recorded once. One junction end disagrees with the germline gene, perhaps due to a read error. The rearrangement links TRBV30 to TRBJ2-1; D is possibly TRBD1 (8 bases). The CDR3 is made up of 12 amino acids. Germline CDR1 GTSNPN, CDR2 SVGIG (reference sequence). The CDR3, as DNA: TGTGCTTGGAATACAGGGGGGGATGAGCAGTTCTTC. Protein: CAWNTGGDEQFF.

The rearrangement links TRBV30 to TRBJ2-2, with D perhaps TRBD1 (6 bases). The CDR3 length is 15 residues. Trimming removed 0 bases from V and 2 bases from J, with 10 bases in between. Per germline, CDR1 GTSNPN and CDR2 SVGIG (reference sequence). This CDR3 reads CAWSVRQVNTGELFF. CDR3 bases: TGTGCCTGGAGTGTACGACAGGTTAACACCGGGGAGCTGTTTTTT. The full variable domain, in which reference TRBV30 and TRBJ2-2 provide the parts outside the CDR3, is SQTIHQWPATLVQPVGSPLSLECTVEGTSNPNLYWYRQAAGRGLQLLFYSVGIGQISSEVPQNLSASRPQDRQFILSSKKLLLSDSGFYLCAWSVRQVNTGELFFGEGSRLTVL.

This rearrangement joins TRBV3-1 (or the pseudogene TRBV3-2) to TRBJ2-5; TRBD1 agrees at 7 bases. CDR3 size: 15 residues. Germline loops: CDR1 LGHDT, CDR2 YNNKEL (reference sequence). J was trimmed by 2 bases and V by 1 base; bases with no gene match: 4. The CDR3 spells CASSQVGTAQETQYF. DNA for the CDR3: TGTGCCAGCAGCCAAGTAGGGACAGCACAAGAGACCCAGTACTTC.

The genes are TRBV6-2 or TRBV6-3 and TRBJ2-7; D call uncertain. This CDR3 contains 15 residues. The germline V gene encodes CDR1 MNHEY and CDR2 SVGEGT. The V end lost 2 bases, the J end lost 3 bases, and 14 bases lay between the germline ends. CDR3 sequence (DNA): TGTGCCAGCAGTTACCCTTACCGTGGCCTCTACGAGCAGTACTTC. This sequence encodes CASSYPYRGLYEQYF.

The chain is built from TRBV3-1 (or the pseudogene TRBV3-2) and TRBJ2-3, with D uncertain. This CDR3 region has 14 residues. From germline, CDR1 is LGHDT and CDR2 YNNKEL (reference sequence). Trimming removed 2 bases from V and 0 bases from J, with 6 bases in between. The CDR3 nucleotides read TGTGCCAGCAGCCAATATCCCAGCACAGATACGCAGTATTTT. This encodes CASSQYPSTDTQYF.

In its sample, this clone was seen once. The rearrangement links TRBV12-3 or TRBV12-4 to TRBJ2-7; a weak D match, TRBD1 (5 bases). Trimming took 6 bases from V and 3 from J, leaving 12 bases between them. This CDR3 region has 13 residues. CDR3 sequence: CASRQGHIYEQYF. The CDR3 DNA reads TGTGCCAGCAGGCAAGGACACATCTACGAGCAGTACTTC.

In nucleotides, the CDR3 is TGTGCCAGCAGTGAGGGACAGGGCGGGAACACTGAAGCTTTCTTT. This gives the protein CASSEGQGGNTEAFF. J is TRBJ1-1 and V is TRBV6-1; 9 bases match TRBD1. The CDR3 consists of 15 residues. With 3 bases clipped from V and 1 base from J, the junction kept 3 bases outside the gene matches. The germline V gene encodes CDR1 MNHNS and CDR2 SASEGT.

J is TRBJ1-6 and V is TRBV19; D is unresolved. Trimming stripped 4 bases from V and 10 bases from J, with 8 bases between. The CDR3 covers 12 residues. CDR1 LNHDA and CDR2 SQIVND come from the germline V gene (reference sequence). CDR3 amino acids: CASSTKASPLHF. Here the CDR3 DNA reads TGTGCCAGTAGTACTAAAGCGTCACCCCTCCACTTT.

The rearrangement links TRBV30 to TRBJ2-5; D is ambiguous. The CDR3 has 12 amino acids. With 4 bases removed from V and 0 bases from J, the gap between germline ends came to 6 bases. Germline V CDR1 and CDR2: GTSNPN, SVGIG (reference sequence). The CDR3 spells CAWKPNQETQYF. The CDR3 DNA reads as TGTGCCTGGAAGCCGAACCAAGAGACCCAGTACTTC. Drawing the rest from reference TRBV30 and TRBJ2-5, the complete variable domain is SQTIHQWPATLVQPVGSPLSLECTVEGTSNPNLYWYRQAAGRGLQLLFYSVGIGQISSEVPQNLSASRPQDRQFILSSKKLLLSDSGFYLCAWKPNQETQYFGPGTRLLVL.

This clone has ten or more counts. Other nucleotide sequences in the sample specify the same CDR3. This chain uses TRBV28 with TRBJ1-5; 7 bases line up with TRBD1. Germline CDR1 and CDR2: MDHEN and SYDVKM. With V trimmed by 1 base and J by 5 bases, 20 bases remained unmatched. The length of the CDR3 is 20 residues. In DNA, the CDR3 is TGTGCCAGCAGTTTATTCCAGGGGGTATATCAGCTAGGGGATCATCAGCCCCAGCATTTT. Encoded protein: CASSLFQGVYQLGDHQPQHF.

The chain is built from TRBV19 and TRBJ1-1; D gene unclear. V was shortened by 2 bases and J by 0 bases, with 7 bases between the two germline ends. Germline V lookup: CDR1 LNHDA, CDR2 SQIVND (reference sequence). The CDR3 runs to 14 residues. The CDR3 sequence is CASSIPGMNTEAFF. The CDR3 nucleotides are TGTGCCAGTAGTATACCAGGTATGAACACTGAAGCTTTCTTT.

The V and J genes are TRBV3-1 (or the pseudogene TRBV3-2) and TRBJ1-3; possibly TRBD1 for D (5 bases). CDR1 and CDR2 (germline): LGHDT, YNNKEL (reference sequence). The CDR3 is made up of 15 amino acids. Trimming pared 3 bases from V and 3 bases from J, leaving 12 bases between. The chain's CDR3 is CASSQGLTVGNTIYF. The CDR3 bases are TGTGCCAGCAGCCAGGGGTTGACAGTTGGAAACACCATATATTTT.

The V call is TRBV12-5, the J call TRBJ1-1; D call uncertain. The CDR3 loop spans 11 amino acids. Trimming removed 11 bases from V and 6 bases from J, with 13 bases in between. CDR1 is LGHNT, CDR2 FRNRAP, per germline. This CDR3 is CAQSPSAEAFF. CDR3 nucleotides: TGTGCTCAATCACCGAGCGCTGAAGCTTTCTTT.

V gene TRBV6-5 combines with J gene TRBJ1-1; 7 nucleotides agree with TRBD1. The V gene end was trimmed by 6 bases and the J gene end by 8 bases; junction bases not matched to a gene: 15. The germline CDR1 and CDR2 sequences are MNHEY and SVGAGI. The CDR3 loop spans 15 amino acids. CDR3 DNA sequence: TGTGCCAGCAGCGCTACTTACAGGGGTCCCCGGGAAGCTTTCTTT. This translates into CASSATYRGPREAFF.

V usage is TRBV7-2 and J usage is TRBJ1-4; D is unresolved. Per germline, CDR1 SGHTA and CDR2 FQGNSA. There are 14 residues in the CDR3. Trimming cost V 5 bases and J 2 bases, with 9 bases left between them. This CDR3 is CASSPGRTNEKLFF. The CDR3 bases are TGTGCCAGCAGCCCGGGGAGGACTAATGAAAAACTGTTTTTT.

V usage is TRBV21-1 and J usage is TRBJ2-5; TRBD1, the table's D call, was not compared with the DNA. TRBV21-1 counts as a pseudogene. The CDR3 sequence is 15 residues long. CDR3 region: CASSKGQGRQETQYF. The CDR3, as DNA: TGTGCCAGCAGCAAAGGGCAGGGTCGGCAAGAGACCCAGTACTTC.

CDR3 nucleotide sequence: TGTGCCAGCAGCCCGATTACACAGGGGACCGGGGAGCTGTTTTTT. Translating gives CASSPITQGTGELFF. This chain uses TRBV3-1 (or the pseudogene TRBV3-2) with TRBJ2-2; the match to TRBD1 covers 7 bases. There are 15 residues in the CDR3. With V trimmed by 4 bases and J by 5 bases, 7 bases remained unmatched. Germline values: CDR1 LGHDT, CDR2 YNNKEL (reference sequence).

The V call is TRBV7-2, the J call TRBJ2-1; TRBD2 agrees at 9 bases. The CDR3 has 15 amino acids. CDR1 and CDR2 (germline): SGHTA, FQGNSA. V lost 4 bases to trimming and J lost 4 bases; unmatched junction nucleotides: 5. The CDR3 DNA sequence: TGTGCCAGCAGCTCGGCGGGACTAGCATACAATGAGCAGTTCTTC. This translates into CASSSAGLAYNEQFF.

This chain uses TRBV27 with TRBJ2-7, with 9 bases lining up with TRBD2. The CDR3 is 16 amino acids. J lost 0 bases, V lost 5 bases, and 8 bases had no gene match. Germline CDR1 is MNHEY and CDR2 is SMNVEV (reference sequence). The CDR3 sequence: CASSPSRLADSYEQYF. CDR3 sequence (DNA): TGTGCCAGCAGTCCCTCCCGACTAGCGGACTCCTACGAGCAGTACTTC.

V and J are TRBV6-2 or TRBV6-3 and TRBJ2-5, with 8 bases matching TRBD2. The V gene end was trimmed by 2 bases and the J gene end by 5 bases; junction bases not matched to a gene: 10. The CDR3 is made up of 16 amino acids. Germline V CDR1 and CDR2: MNHEY, SVGEGT. The CDR3 region has the DNA TGTGCCAGCAGTTACAAGATAGCGGGGAGTTGGGAGACCCAGTACTTC. Its protein product is CASSYKIAGSWETQYF.

This sequence joins TRBV7-9 and TRBJ2-3; no firm D call. CDR3 length equals 15 residues. Trimming removed 3 bases at V and 0 bases at J, with 10 bases between. Germline loops: CDR1 SEHNR, CDR2 FQNEAQ (reference sequence). The CDR3 loop is CASSFPDSSTDTQYF. The CDR3 coding sequence is TGTGCCAGCAGCTTCCCAGACTCAAGCACAGATACGCAGTATTTT.

The chain is built from TRBV4-3 and TRBJ1-1; weak D call: TRBD1 (5 bases). V lost 0 bases and J 4 bases, leaving 15 bases between the germline ends. Per germline, CDR1 LGHNA and CDR2 YSLEER. This CDR3 has 16 amino acids. The CDR3 bases are TGCGCCAGCAGCCAAGATGGCAGGGAAGGGGTCACTGAAGCTTTCTTT. Protein: CASSQDGREGVTEAFF.

The rearrangement joins TRBV6-5 to TRBJ2-7; D remains unclear. Germline values: CDR1 MNHEY, CDR2 SVGAGI. V lost 4 bases and J lost 1, with 5 bases in between. The length of the CDR3 is 12 residues. The CDR3 protein is CASSSRSYEQYF. CDR3 coding DNA: TGTGCCAGCAGTTCCAGATCCTACGAGCAGTACTTC.

The CDR3 protein is CASSLGGGAYGYTF. The CDR3 nucleotides read TGTGCCAGCAGCTTGGGAGGGGGCGCCTATGGCTACACCTTC. The chain combines TRBV5-4 with TRBJ1-2, with 7 bases fitting TRBD1. Trimming cost V 0 bases and J 4 bases; bases outside gene matches: 3. Per the germline V gene, CDR1 is SGHNT and CDR2 is YYREEE (reference sequence). The CDR3 length is 14 residues.